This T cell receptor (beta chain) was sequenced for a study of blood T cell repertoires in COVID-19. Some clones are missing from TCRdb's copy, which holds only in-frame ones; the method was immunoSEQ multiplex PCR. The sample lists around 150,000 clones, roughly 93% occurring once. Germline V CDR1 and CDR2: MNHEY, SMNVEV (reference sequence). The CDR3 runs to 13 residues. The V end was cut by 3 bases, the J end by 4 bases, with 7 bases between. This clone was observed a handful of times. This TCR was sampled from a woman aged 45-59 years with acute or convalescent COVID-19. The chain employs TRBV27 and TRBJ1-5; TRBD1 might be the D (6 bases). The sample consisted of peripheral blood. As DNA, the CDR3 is TGTGCCAGCAGTTTGGACAGAAATCAGCCCCAGCATTTT. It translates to CASSLDRNQPQHF.